Each of the 8 T cell receptor beta chains below was sequenced from the same sample in a study of shared T cell receptors in the human thymus. Assay used: immunoSEQ multiplex PCR; TCRdb lists only in-frame clones, some missing. The sample lists hundreds of thousands of clones, 85% to 90% seen once, with 0.01% in the top ten. This sample also appeared in a second study, on human thymus T cells.

The sequenced sample consisted of thymocytes. The receptors originated from a boy under three years old with a congenital heart defect.

V gene TRBV7-9 combines with J gene TRBJ2-3; 9 bases fit TRBD2. Germline V gene lookup returns CDR1 SEHNR and CDR2 FQNEAQ (reference sequence). This CDR3 contains 17 residues. V was clipped by 6 bases and J by 0 bases; unmatched bases: 10. CDR3 nucleotides: TGTGCCAGCAGTCTAGGGGCTAGCGGGAAGAGCACAGATACGCAGTATTTT. Its translation: CASSLGASGKSTDTQYF.

The J gene is TRBJ1-2, the V gene TRBV6-5, with 7 bases that match TRBD1. CDR1 MNHEY and CDR2 SVGAGI come from the germline V gene. Losses at the gene ends were 5 bases for V and 8 bases for J; bases not matched to a gene: 11. The CDR3 is made up of 14 amino acids. CDR3 nucleotides: TGTGCCAGCAGTCAGGACAGGTCGGGACGAGGCTACACCTTC. This gives the protein CASSQDRSGRGYTF.

The rearrangement joins TRBV28 to TRBJ2-1; 11 bases line up with TRBD2. In germline, CDR1 is MDHEN, CDR2 SYDVKM. J lost 5 bases, V lost 7 bases, and 10 bases had no gene match. This CDR3 is built from 16 residues. The CDR3 protein is CASNPASGRTNNEQFF. DNA of the CDR3: TGTGCCAGCAACCCGGCTAGCGGGAGGACGAACAATGAGCAGTTCTTC.

The chain combines TRBV19 with TRBJ2-3, with 8 nucleotides matching TRBD2. Germline CDR1 is LNHDA and CDR2 is SQIVND (reference sequence). Trimming at V came to 1 base and at J to 3 bases, leaving 3 bases not matched to a gene. This CDR3 contains 15 residues. CDR3 sequence reads: CASSIAGGVTDTQYF. The CDR3 bases are TGTGCCAGTAGTATAGCGGGAGGGGTGACAGATACGCAGTATTTT.

J is TRBJ2-1 and V is TRBV27; TRBD2 agrees at 14 bases. Germline V lookup: CDR1 MNHEY, CDR2 SMNVEV (reference sequence). Trimming removed 5 bases from V and 0 bases from J; junction bases left unmatched: 6. The CDR3 runs to 18 residues. The CDR3 region is CASSTRLAGGSSYNEQFF. DNA of the CDR3: TGTGCCAGCAGTACACGACTAGCGGGAGGGAGCTCCTACAATGAGCAGTTCTTC.

The chain carries TRBV11-2 and TRBJ2-3; TRBD1 might be the D (5 bases). Germline V lookup: CDR1 SGHAT, CDR2 FQNNGV. This CDR3 has 17 residues. V gave up 5 bases and J gave up 4 bases, with 22 bases separating them. DNA for the CDR3: TGTGCCAGCAGCCGCACACCGACAGTCAACGGGTCAGATACGCAGTATTTT. It is translated as CASSRTPTVNGSDTQYF.

V gene TRBV5-8 combines with J gene TRBJ2-7; weak D call: TRBD2 (5 bases). The CDR3 has 16 residues. Trimming stripped 2 bases from V and 7 bases from J, with 22 bases between. The germline V gene has CDR1 SGHTS and CDR2 YDEGEE. The CDR3 region has the DNA TGTGCCAGCAGCTTTTCAGGATCCCTGACTACGGAGGAGCAGTACTTC. It translates to CASSFSGSLTTEEQYF.

The chain uses TRBV7-2 and TRBJ1-4, with D possibly TRBD1 on 5 matching bases. Trimming stripped 1 base from V and 7 bases from J, with 13 bases between. Germline loops: CDR1 SGHTA, CDR2 FQGNSA. The CDR3 extends over 15 amino acids. Written as DNA, the CDR3 is TGTGCCAGCAGCTTAGTGCAGGCGGGACGTGAAAAACTGTTTTTT. It yields the protein CASSLVQAGREKLFF.